Listed below are T cell receptor beta chains from one sample, sequenced in a study of Graves' ophthalmopathy and Graves' hyperthyroidism. Via MiXCR, TCRdb re-called the multiplex PCR reads, giving one row per CDR3 protein. The sample consists of 650,000 to 800,000 distinct CDR3 sequences, approximately 39% of them appearing once. The sample comprised peripheral blood. All receptors derive from an adult man with Graves' ophthalmopathy. Each CDR3 is given with its conserved first and last residue. D genes are given only for firm matches. Clone size is given for some rows only: seen once, a few or many times, or a class if the clone is expanded.

abundance: many
j_gene: TRBJ1-5
d_gene: .
v_gene: TRBV10-3
CDR3nt: TGTGCCATCAGTGCGGGGGCGGATCAGCCCCAGCATTTT
CDR3aa: CAISAGADQPQHF

abundance: many
j_gene: TRBJ2-5
d_gene: .
v_gene: TRBV7-9
CDR3nt: TGTGCCAGCAGCTTAGCTAAGGAGGGAGCTGAGAAAGAGACCCAGTACTTC
CDR3aa: CASSLAKEGAEKETQYF

abundance: many
j_gene: TRBJ1-2
d_gene: .
v_gene: TRBV20-1
CDR3nt: TGCAGTGCTAGAGATTTGGTCAGCAACTATGGCTACACCTTC
CDR3aa: CSARDLVSNYGYTF

abundance: many
j_gene: TRBJ2-7
d_gene: .
v_gene: TRBV7-9
CDR3nt: TGTGCCAGCAGCTTAAGTATACAGGGCGCCTACGAGCAGTACTTC
CDR3aa: CASSLSIQGAYEQYF

abundance: many
j_gene: TRBJ1-5
d_gene: TRBD1
v_gene: TRBV29-1
CDR3nt: TGCAGCGTTGGACTAGGACAGGGAAATCAGCCCCAGCATTTT
CDR3aa: CSVGLGQGNQPQHF

abundance: .
j_gene: TRBJ1-4
d_gene: .
v_gene: TRBV19
CDR3nt: TGTGTCAGTAGTAGCACATCATCAACTAATGAAAAACTGTTTTTT
CDR3aa: CVSSSTSSTNEKLFF

abundance: many
j_gene: TRBJ1-1
d_gene: .
v_gene: TRBV29-1
CDR3nt: TGCAGCCTAACAACACCCCTGAACACTGAAGCTTTCTTT
CDR3aa: CSLTTPLNTEAFF

abundance: few
j_gene: TRBJ2-6
d_gene: .
v_gene: TRBV10-3
CDR3nt: TGTGCCATCAGGAACCGGGCCAACGTCCTGACTTTC
CDR3aa: CAIRNRANVLTF

abundance: many
j_gene: TRBJ1-1
d_gene: .
v_gene: TRBV9
CDR3nt: TGTGCCAGCAGCGTAGGAGCGAACACTGAAGCTTTCTTT
CDR3aa: CASSVGANTEAFF

abundance: .
j_gene: TRBJ2-7
d_gene: TRBD1
v_gene: TRBV29-1
CDR3nt: TGCAGCGTTAGGACAGGGCATACCACCTACGAGCAGTACTTC
CDR3aa: CSVRTGHTTYEQYF

abundance: .
j_gene: TRBJ2-5
d_gene: TRBD2
v_gene: TRBV10-3
CDR3nt: TGTGCCATCAGTGACGGCGGGGGGACACAAGAGACCCAGTACTTC
CDR3aa: CAISDGGGTQETQYF

abundance: .
j_gene: TRBJ2-5
d_gene: .
v_gene: TRBV2
CDR3nt: TGTGCCAGCAGCCAAGTCGATAAGGAGACCCAGTACTTC
CDR3aa: CASSQVDKETQYF

abundance: .
j_gene: TRBJ1-4
d_gene: .
v_gene: TRBV7-3
CDR3nt: TGTGCCAGCAGCTCCGACCACGGGCTATCTAATGAAAAACTGTTTTTT
CDR3aa: CASSSDHGLSNEKLFF

abundance: .
j_gene: TRBJ2-5
d_gene: .
v_gene: TRBV4-1
CDR3nt: TGCGCCAGCAGCCACAAAGGGACTCCAAAGGGGGAGACCCAGTACTTC
CDR3aa: CASSHKGTPKGETQYF

abundance: many
j_gene: TRBJ2-7
d_gene: TRBD1
v_gene: TRBV15
CDR3nt: TGTGCCACCAGCAGAGGGGACAGGGGGCACGAGCAGTACTTC
CDR3aa: CATSRGDRGHEQYF

abundance: .
j_gene: TRBJ1-2
d_gene: TRBD1
v_gene: TRBV28
CDR3nt: TGTGCCAGCAGCCTGACAGGGGGCTCAGGGGCCTTC
CDR3aa: CASSLTGGSGAF

abundance: .
j_gene: TRBJ2-3
d_gene: TRBD2
v_gene: TRBV24-1
CDR3nt: TGTGCCACCAAGGGACTAGCCACAGATACGCAGTATTTT
CDR3aa: CATKGLATDTQYF

abundance: once
j_gene: TRBJ1-1
d_gene: TRBD1
v_gene: TRBV29-1
CDR3nt: TGCAGTGCTACAGGGGGCGGGGACACTGAAGCTTTCTTT
CDR3aa: CSATGGGDTEAFF

abundance: many
j_gene: TRBJ2-7
d_gene: .
v_gene: TRBV4-1
CDR3nt: TGCGCCAGCAGCCAAGAAGTTACCTACGAGCAGTACTTC
CDR3aa: CASSQEVTYEQYF

abundance: .
j_gene: TRBJ2-7
d_gene: TRBD2
v_gene: TRBV4-2
CDR3nt: TGTGCCAGCAGCCAAGATCCTAGCGGGAGTGGCGACGAGCAGTACTTC
CDR3aa: CASSQDPSGSGDEQYF

abundance: many
j_gene: TRBJ2-5
d_gene: TRBD2
v_gene: TRBV12-3/TRBV12-4
CDR3nt: TGTGCCAGCAGCACGACTAGCGGGGGAACTAAAGAGACCCAGTACTTC
CDR3aa: CASSTTSGGTKETQYF

abundance: .
j_gene: TRBJ2-2
d_gene: TRBD1
v_gene: TRBV7-9
CDR3nt: TGTGCCAGCAGCTTAACACAGGGGATCACCGGGGAGCTGTTTTTT
CDR3aa: CASSLTQGITGELFF

abundance: .
j_gene: TRBJ1-6
d_gene: .
v_gene: TRBV7-6
CDR3nt: TGTGCCAGCAGCTGGGATGTCTCACCCCTCCACTTT
CDR3aa: CASSWDVSPLHF

abundance: few
j_gene: TRBJ1-1
d_gene: .
v_gene: TRBV13
CDR3nt: TGTGCCAGCAGCTTTACCGTAACTGAAGCTTTCTTT
CDR3aa: CASSFTVTEAFF

abundance: many
j_gene: TRBJ2-7
d_gene: .
v_gene: TRBV12-3/TRBV12-4
CDR3nt: TGTGCCAGCAGTTTGGAGGGCCTCCGGCGGGAGCAGTACTTC
CDR3aa: CASSLEGLRREQYF

abundance: many
j_gene: TRBJ1-3
d_gene: TRBD1
v_gene: TRBV25-1
CDR3nt: TGTGCCAGCAGTGAATCCTCCGGGACAGGGGCTGGAAACACCATATATTTT
CDR3aa: CASSESSGTGAGNTIYF

abundance: .
j_gene: TRBJ1-6
d_gene: .
v_gene: TRBV10-3
CDR3nt: TGTGCCAGCAGTGAAGCATGGATCCCCAGGAACTCCTATAATTCACCCCTCCACTTT
CDR3aa: CASSEAWIPRNSYNSPLHF

abundance: .
j_gene: TRBJ2-2
d_gene: TRBD1
v_gene: TRBV5-1
CDR3nt: TGCGCCAGCAGGCGACAGGGAAGAATCGACGAGCTGTTTTTT
CDR3aa: CASRRQGRIDELFF

abundance: many
j_gene: TRBJ2-7
d_gene: TRBD1
v_gene: TRBV5-1
CDR3nt: TGCGCCAGCAGCTGGCGGGGACAGGGTACATACGAGCAGTACTTC
CDR3aa: CASSWRGQGTYEQYF

abundance: .
j_gene: TRBJ2-7
d_gene: TRBD2
v_gene: TRBV20-1
CDR3nt: TGCAGTCCGAATACTAGCGGGAGCTTTGACGCCTACGAGCAGTACTTC
CDR3aa: CSPNTSGSFDAYEQYF

abundance: few
j_gene: TRBJ2-7
d_gene: TRBD2
v_gene: TRBV10-3
CDR3nt: TGTGCCAGCAGGGGACTAGCGGGAGGGTCGGGGCCGGCGTTCGAGCAGTACTTC
CDR3aa: CASRGLAGGSGPAFEQYF

abundance: .
j_gene: TRBJ1-6
d_gene: TRBD1
v_gene: TRBV10-3
CDR3nt: TGTGCCATCAGTCCGGGACAGGGGGCTTTCTATTCACCCCTCCACTTT
CDR3aa: CAISPGQGAFYSPLHF

abundance: many
j_gene: TRBJ2-7
d_gene: .
v_gene: TRBV20-1
CDR3nt: TGCAGTGCTAGAGAGAACGGGGCTGACTACGAGCAGTACTTC
CDR3aa: CSARENGADYEQYF

abundance: .
j_gene: TRBJ2-7
d_gene: .
v_gene: TRBV12-3/TRBV12-4
CDR3nt: TGTGCCAGCAGTTTAAGCGAGGGTGAGATTTACGAGCAGTACTTC
CDR3aa: CASSLSEGEIYEQYF

abundance: many
j_gene: TRBJ2-5
d_gene: .
v_gene: TRBV6-5
CDR3nt: TGTGCCAGCAGTTCCACGGGTTTTCGGGAGACCCAGTACTTC
CDR3aa: CASSSTGFRETQYF

abundance: few
j_gene: TRBJ2-6
d_gene: .
v_gene: TRBV20-1
CDR3nt: TGCAGTGCTGGGCACAGGGTAACTGGGGCCAACGTCCTGACTTTC
CDR3aa: CSAGHRVTGANVLTF

abundance: many
j_gene: TRBJ1-3
d_gene: TRBD1
v_gene: TRBV2
CDR3nt: TGTGCCAGCAGGAGCTCTTGGGACAGGGTAAGAGGCACCATATATTTT
CDR3aa: CASRSSWDRVRGTIYF

abundance: .
j_gene: TRBJ2-7
d_gene: TRBD2
v_gene: TRBV5-1
CDR3nt: TGCGCCAGCAGCTCCGGGACTAGCGGGAGTAGGGAGCAGTACTTC
CDR3aa: CASSSGTSGSREQYF

abundance: .
j_gene: TRBJ2-6
d_gene: .
v_gene: TRBV11-1
CDR3nt: TGTGCCAGCAGCTTTTTTTTTCAGGCCGCTTCTGGGGCCAACGTCCTGACTTTC
CDR3aa: CASSFFFQAASGANVLTF

abundance: .
j_gene: TRBJ1-1
d_gene: .
v_gene: TRBV12-3/TRBV12-4
CDR3nt: TGTGCCAGCAGTAGAACCCCCGATGGGGCGTGGACTGAAGCTTTCTTT
CDR3aa: CASSRTPDGAWTEAFF

abundance: few
j_gene: TRBJ2-7
d_gene: .
v_gene: TRBV6-1
CDR3nt: TGTGCCAGCAGTGAAGAGGCAGGGTTTTTCTACGAGCAGTACTTC
CDR3aa: CASSEEAGFFYEQYF

abundance: .
j_gene: TRBJ2-5
d_gene: .
v_gene: TRBV20-1
CDR3nt: TGCAGTGCTAGGGGGCGGCCACAAGAGACCCAGTACTTC
CDR3aa: CSARGRPQETQYF

abundance: many
j_gene: TRBJ2-5
d_gene: .
v_gene: TRBV12-3/TRBV12-4
CDR3nt: TGTGCCAGCAGTTTCGTGGAACCCTTTAGTGAGACCCAGTACTTC
CDR3aa: CASSFVEPFSETQYF

abundance: many
j_gene: TRBJ2-7
d_gene: TRBD1
v_gene: TRBV13
CDR3nt: TGTGCCAGCAGTCCGGGACAGACAGCCTACGAGCAGTACTTC
CDR3aa: CASSPGQTAYEQYF

abundance: few
j_gene: TRBJ2-3
d_gene: TRBD2
v_gene: TRBV7-8
CDR3nt: TGTGCCAGCAGCTTGGGACTAGCGGGAGTGGATACGCAGTATTTT
CDR3aa: CASSLGLAGVDTQYF